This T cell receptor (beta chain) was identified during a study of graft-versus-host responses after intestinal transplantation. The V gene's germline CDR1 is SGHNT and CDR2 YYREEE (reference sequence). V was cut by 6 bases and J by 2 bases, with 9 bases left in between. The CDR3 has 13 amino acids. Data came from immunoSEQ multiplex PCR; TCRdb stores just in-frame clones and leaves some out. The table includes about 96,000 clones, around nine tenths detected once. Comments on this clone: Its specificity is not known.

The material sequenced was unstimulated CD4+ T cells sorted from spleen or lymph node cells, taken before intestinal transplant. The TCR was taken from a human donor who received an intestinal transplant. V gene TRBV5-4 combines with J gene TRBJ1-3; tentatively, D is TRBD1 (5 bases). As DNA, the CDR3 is TGTGCCAGCACCACGGGGGCTGGAAACACCATATATTTT. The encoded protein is CASTTGAGNTIYF.